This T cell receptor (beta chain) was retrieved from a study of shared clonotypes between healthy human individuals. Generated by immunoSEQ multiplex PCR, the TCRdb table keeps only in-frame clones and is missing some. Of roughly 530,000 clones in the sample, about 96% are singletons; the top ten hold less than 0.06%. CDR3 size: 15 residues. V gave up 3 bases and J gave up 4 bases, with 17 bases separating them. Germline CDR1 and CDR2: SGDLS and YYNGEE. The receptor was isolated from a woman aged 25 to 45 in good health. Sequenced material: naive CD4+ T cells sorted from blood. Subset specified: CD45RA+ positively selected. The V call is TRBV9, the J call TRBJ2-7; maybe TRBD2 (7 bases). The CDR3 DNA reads TGTGCCAGCAGCGGGGGGGGCAGAGGCTCATACGAGCAGTACTTC. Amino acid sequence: CASSGGGRGSYEQYF.